The 14 T cell receptor beta chains in this list originate from one sample, sequenced in a study of blood T cell repertoires in COVID-19. The assay was immunoSEQ multiplex PCR, and TCRdb's table has in-frame clones only and misses some. The data contain roughly 440,000 clones, about 91% of them singletons. The sequenced sample was peripheral blood. These receptors all come from a woman aged 45-60 years with COVID-19, enrolled during active disease.

V usage is TRBV27 and J usage is TRBJ1-1, with TRBD1 matching over 7 bases. The CDR3 extends over 13 amino acids. CDR1 MNHEY and CDR2 SMNVEV come from the germline V gene (reference sequence). V shed 4 bases, J shed 6 bases, and the junction held 5 bases outside the gene matches. In nucleotides, the CDR3 is TGTGCCAGCAGTTCGCTAAGGGGGCCTGAAGCTTTCTTT. Translation: CASSSLRGPEAFF.

The rearrangement uses TRBV5-6 and TRBJ2-3; D is ambiguous. The CDR3 consists of 14 residues. Germline lookup yields CDR1 SGHDT and CDR2 YYEEEE. V was cut by 2 bases and J by 5 bases, with 12 bases left in between. The CDR3 DNA sequence: TGTGCCAGCAGCTTAGGTCAGGTCGGAGATACGCAGTATTTT. Its protein product is CASSLGQVGDTQYF. The full variable domain, in which reference TRBV5-6 and TRBJ2-3 provide the parts outside the CDR3, is DAGVTQSPTHLIKTRGQQVTLRCSPKSGHDTVSWYQQALGQGPQFIFQYYEEEERQRGNFPDRFSGHQFPNYSSELNVNALLLGDSALYLCASSLGQVGDTQYFGPGTRLTVL.

This sequence joins TRBV27 and TRBJ1-1; no firm D call. Trimming cost V 4 bases and J 1 base, with 13 bases left between them. CDR1 is MNHEY and CDR2 is SMNVEV in the germline V gene (reference sequence). The length of the CDR3 is 15 residues. CDR3 DNA: TGTGCCAGCAGTTCCCCCGGTGGGCCGAACACTGAAGCTTTCTTT. Translation: CASSSPGGPNTEAFF.

The V call is TRBV24-1, the J call TRBJ2-1; 7 nucleotides line up with TRBD1. CDR1 and CDR2 from the germline V gene are KGHDR and SFDVKD. This CDR3 has 13 residues. V gave up 7 bases and J gave up 8 bases; unmatched junction bases: 7. As DNA, the CDR3 is TGTGCCACCAGAAGGGGGCAGAACGATGAGCAGTTCTTC. Translating it yields CATRRGQNDEQFF.

This chain links TRBV5-5 with TRBJ1-6, with a possible D match to TRBD1 (5 bases). V shed 4 bases and J shed 1 base, with 9 bases lying between them. Per the germline V gene, CDR1 is SGHKS and CDR2 is YYEKEE (reference sequence). The length of the CDR3 is 15 residues. The DNA of the CDR3 is TGTGCCAGCAGCCCCGGGACTTCCTATAATTCACCCCTCCACTTT. Encoded protein: CASSPGTSYNSPLHF.

This sequence joins TRBV5-1 and TRBJ1-3, with 8 bases aligning to TRBD1. The CDR3 loop spans 15 amino acids. Trimming removed 5 bases from V and 2 bases from J; junction bases left unmatched: 6. Germline CDR1 and CDR2: SGHRS and YFSETQ. CDR3 amino acids: CASSPGTGTGNTIYF. CDR3 DNA: TGCGCCAGCAGTCCCGGGACAGGAACTGGAAACACCATATATTTT. The full variable domain, in which reference TRBV5-1 and TRBJ1-3 provide the parts outside the CDR3, is KAGVTQTPRYLIKTRGQQVTLSCSPISGHRSVSWYQQTPGQGLQFLFEYFSETQRNKGNFPGRFSGRQFSNSRSEMNVSTLELGDSALYLCASSPGTGTGNTIYFGEGSWLTVV.

This chain joins TRBV21-1 and TRBJ1-2. TRBV21-1 is a known pseudogene. The CDR3 is made up of 18 amino acids. CDR3 nucleotides: TGTGCCAGCAGCGCCTGCCCCGACGGGGAGGATATTAACTATGGCTACACCTTC. The encoded protein is CASSACPDGEDINYGYTF.

This chain links TRBV18 with TRBJ2-3, with a weak D call TRBD2 (7 bases). The germline gives CDR1 KGHSH, CDR2 LQKENI. The CDR3 extends over 15 amino acids. Trimming took 2 bases from V and 4 from J, leaving 13 bases between them. CDR3 bases: TGTGCCAGCTCACCAAGAGAAGGGGGGGCAGATACGCAGTATTTT. This codes for CASSPREGGADTQYF.

V gene TRBV15 combines with J gene TRBJ1-5; unclear D gene. V was pared by 1 base and J by 4 bases, with 8 bases between. Germline assignment: CDR1 LNHNV and CDR2 YYDKDF (reference sequence). The CDR3 consists of 14 residues. The chain's CDR3 is CATSRGGGNQPQHF. The CDR3 nucleotides read TGTGCCACCAGCAGAGGGGGAGGGAATCAGCCCCAGCATTTT.

The rearrangement links TRBV18 to TRBJ1-2, with 9 bases aligning to TRBD1. The CDR3 consists of 15 residues. The trim removed 4 bases at V and 6 bases at J, leaving 9 bases unmatched. The V gene's germline CDR1 is KGHSH and CDR2 LQKENI. CDR3 protein: CASSRVRDRADGYTF. CDR3 DNA: TGTGCCAGCTCACGGGTTCGGGACAGGGCGGATGGCTACACCTTC. The full variable domain, rest sourced from reference TRBV18 and TRBJ1-2, is NAGVMQNPRHLVRRRGQEARLRCSPMKGHSHVYWYRQLPEEGLKFMVYLQKENIIDESGMPKERFSAEFPKEGPSILRIQQVVRGDSAAYFCASSRVRDRADGYTFGSGTRLTVV.

The J gene is TRBJ2-5, the V gene TRBV28; 11 bases are a match to TRBD1. Germline CDR1 and CDR2: MDHEN and SYDVKM. V trimming: 5 bases; J trimming: 2 bases; junction bases outside the gene matches: 10. The CDR3 spans 17 residues. The CDR3 nucleotides are TGTGCCAGCAGTACCCGCTTGGACAGGGGGCGACAAGAGACCCAGTACTTC. As protein: CASSTRLDRGRQETQYF.

V gene TRBV18 combines with J gene TRBJ1-4, with TRBD1 matching 9 bases. This CDR3 has 13 residues. Germline V CDR1 and CDR2: KGHSH, LQKENI. Germline trimming cut 4 bases from V and 8 bases from J; bases unmatched to any gene: 2. The CDR3 DNA is TGTGCCAGCTCACGGACAGGGGCGGAAAAACTGTTTTTT. Translation: CASSRTGAEKLFF.

The genes are TRBV11-2 and TRBJ1-1; tentative D call: TRBD1 (6 bases). Trimming cost V 0 bases and J 4 bases, with 12 bases left between them. The CDR3 is made up of 15 amino acids. Germline V gene sequence: CDR1 SGHAT, CDR2 FQNNGV. In DNA form, the CDR3 reads TGTGCCAGCAGCTTAGATAAGTCAGGGGTCACTGAAGCTTTCTTT. It yields the protein CASSLDKSGVTEAFF.

The V call is TRBV7-3, the J call TRBJ1-2, with 7 bases that match TRBD1. V shed 5 bases, J shed 8 bases, and the junction held 8 bases outside the gene matches. CDR3 length equals 13 residues. CDR1 is SGHTA, CDR2 FQGTGA, per germline. CDR3 coding DNA: TGTGCCAGCAGCGATAGACAGGGAAAAGGCTACACCTTC. Its protein is CASSDRQGKGYTF.